These 11 T cell receptor beta chains came from one sample sequenced in a study of T cells in Graves' hyperthyroidism and ophthalmopathy. Researchers amplified the TCR beta CDR3 regions from RNA transcripts. The study used the HTBI primer set for a first-round RT-PCR of the TCR CDR3. TCRdb recomputed calls from the multiplex PCR reads with MiXCR, one row per CDR3 protein. The data contain about 570,000 distinct CDR3 sequences, around 42% of them singletons. The sequencing input was peripheral blood or thyroid tissue (not recorded which). The receptor set was obtained from an adult woman with Graves' disease, either hyperthyroidism or ophthalmopathy (not recorded which).

The chain has TRBV7-2 and TRBJ2-7; the match to TRBD1 covers 7 bases. Germline lookup yields CDR1 SGHTA and CDR2 FQGNSA. The ends lost 5 bases at V and 6 bases at J; junction bases unmatched: 10. The CDR3 covers 14 residues. CDR3 sequence: CASSVGYRGTEQYF. The DNA of the CDR3 is TGTGCCAGCAGCGTAGGGTACAGGGGCACCGAGCAGTACTTC.

The chain recombines TRBV15 with TRBJ2-5; D might be TRBD1 (6 bases). The V and J ends lost 1 base and 1 base respectively, with 13 bases between them. The CDR3 spans 16 residues. Per the germline V gene, CDR1 is LNHNV and CDR2 is YYDKDF (reference sequence). CDR3 sequence: CATSRARDNLQETQYF. CDR3 bases: TGTGCCACCAGCAGAGCCCGGGACAATCTCCAAGAGACCCAGTACTTC.

This CDR3 reads CAISESYSANNSPLHF. In DNA, the CDR3 is TGTGCCATCAGTGAGTCCTACAGCGCAAATAATTCACCCCTCCACTTT. The chain uses TRBV10-3 and TRBJ1-6; no reliable D call. There are 16 residues in the CDR3. V was cut by 0 bases and J by 5 bases, with 11 bases left in between. CDR1 ENHRY and CDR2 SYGVKD come from the germline V gene.

There are many counts of this clonotype. The chain is built from TRBV10-3 and TRBJ1-1; TRBD1 agrees at 9 bases. The V gene's germline CDR1 is ENHRY and CDR2 SYGVKD. The CDR3 runs 15 residues. Germline trimming cut 6 bases from V and 2 bases from J; bases unmatched to any gene: 7. The CDR3 reads CAIRDRGSRNTEAFF. The CDR3 nucleotides read TGTGCCATCAGGGACAGGGGAAGCCGTAACACTGAAGCTTTCTTT.

The rearrangement joins TRBV10-3 to TRBJ2-5; D gene uncertain. CDR3 size: 17 residues. In germline, CDR1 is ENHRY, CDR2 SYGVKD. V dropped 3 bases and J dropped 5 bases, with 22 bases sitting between them. The CDR3 reads CAISDHSSRGPAETQYF. The CDR3 DNA follows: TGTGCCATCAGTGATCATAGCAGTAGAGGTCCGGCGGAGACCCAGTACTTC.

This clonotype was seen at least ten times. The gene calls are TRBV5-6 and TRBJ2-7; no clear D gene. CDR1 is SGHDT, CDR2 YYEEEE, per germline. The V gene lost 0 bases and the J gene lost 6 bases, with 10 bases spanning the gap. This CDR3 region has 13 residues. CDR3 DNA sequence: TGTGCCAGCAGCTTGGGGTGGCTTCGCGAGCAGTACTTC. This translates into CASSLGWLREQYF.

The genes are TRBV5-1 and TRBJ1-1; no definite D call. CDR1 and CDR2 (germline): SGHRS, YFSETQ. Trimming left V 3 bases short and J 6 bases short, with 15 bases between. The CDR3 totals 14 residues. Here the CDR3 DNA reads TGCGCCAGCAGCTATGGACCTGGGAAGGCTGAAGCTTTCTTT. As protein: CASSYGPGKAEAFF.

This clonotype was picked up one time. The DNA is left out, because the CDR3 cannot be placed on it with certainty; the CDR3 is given as TCRdb lists it. The chain employs TRBV10-3 and TRBJ1-6; TRBD1, the table's D call, was not compared with the DNA. From its first to its last residue, the CDR3 has 23 amino acids. In germline, CDR1 is ENHRY, CDR2 SYGVKD. The CDR3 loop is CAISVRGPPETQYFGPGQSPLHF.

There are many counts of this clonotype. The chain is built from TRBV7-8 and TRBJ1-2, with TRBD1 matching 9 bases. CDR1 SGHVS and CDR2 FQNEAQ come from the germline V gene. This CDR3 is built from 17 residues. The J segment lost 7 bases and the V segment lost 1 base, leaving 13 bases of the junction unmatched. This CDR3 is CASSLVAGRTGVGGYTF. Written as DNA, the CDR3 is TGTGCCAGCAGCTTAGTGGCGGGTAGGACAGGGGTCGGTGGCTACACCTTC. Variable domain in full (rest from reference TRBV7-8 and TRBJ1-2): GAGVSQSPRYKVAKRGQDVALRCDPISGHVSLFWYQQALGQGPEFLTYFQNEAQLDKSGLPSDRFFAERPEGSVSTLKIQRTQQEDSAVYLCASSLVAGRTGVGGYTFGSGTRLTVV.

This clonotype was seen at least ten times. The genes are TRBV7-9 and TRBJ2-2, with D unresolved. The CDR3 is 13 amino acids. The germline V gene has CDR1 SEHNR and CDR2 FQNEAQ (reference sequence). Trimming took off 2 bases at V and 4 bases at J, with 5 bases between the two ends. CDR3 in DNA: TGTGCCAGCAGCTTATTTTCCACCGGGGAGCTGTTTTTT. Protein product: CASSLFSTGELFF.

The V and J genes are TRBV28 and TRBJ2-7; the D gene is possibly TRBD2 (6 bases). This CDR3 has 15 amino acids. The V end lost 5 bases, the J end lost 3 bases, and 17 bases lay between the germline ends. Per the germline V gene, CDR1 is MDHEN and CDR2 is SYDVKM. CDR3 residues: CASSPRLVGGYEQYF. The CDR3, as DNA: TGTGCCAGCAGTCCTCGCTTAGTCGGGGGCTACGAGCAGTACTTC.